These T cell receptor beta chains were read from a single sample in a study of cytomegalovirus exposure and HLA in healthy donors. The assay was immunoSEQ multiplex PCR, and TCRdb's table has in-frame clones only and misses some. Here the sample spans roughly 170,000 clones, 71% being singletons. Sequencing was carried out using PBMCs. Receptor source: a girl aged 5 to 17 in good health and CMV-seronegative. Each CDR3 is given without its conserved first and last residue. The size entry is marked missing in some rows and otherwise reads once, few, many or a size class.

TRBJ1-2,TRBV2,few,ASSERTDNYGYT
TRBJ2-4,TRBV12-5,.,ASGTAGDEY
TRBJ1-3,TRBV9,.,ASTGVIGNTIY
TRBJ2-7,TRBV6-5,few,ASADSRGGYEQY
TRBJ2-3,TRBV10-1,.,ASSETGTGVSGTQY
TRBJ2-1,TRBV5-1,few,ASTRGEVEQF
TRBJ2-7,TRBV5-4,.,ASSLASGGTNEQY
TRBJ1-1,TRBV9,.,ASSVWEGGEAF
TRBJ2-7,TRBV5-1,.,ASSRGRDTYEQY
TRBJ2-7,TRBV5-1,.,ASSSGTGTYEQY
.,TRBV6-5,.,ASSRDTIGEQY
TRBJ2-2,TRBV5-1,few,ASSLFGLLSGFSGELF
TRBJ1-1,TRBV15,.,ATSDWGDTEAF
TRBJ1-5,TRBV18,.,ASSKTTNSNQPQH
TRBJ1-4,TRBV19,.,ASTDRDIGEKLF
TRBJ1-4,TRBV5-1,.,ASSPTGKSNEKLF
TRBJ1-2,TRBV19,.,ASSIGGAAYGYT